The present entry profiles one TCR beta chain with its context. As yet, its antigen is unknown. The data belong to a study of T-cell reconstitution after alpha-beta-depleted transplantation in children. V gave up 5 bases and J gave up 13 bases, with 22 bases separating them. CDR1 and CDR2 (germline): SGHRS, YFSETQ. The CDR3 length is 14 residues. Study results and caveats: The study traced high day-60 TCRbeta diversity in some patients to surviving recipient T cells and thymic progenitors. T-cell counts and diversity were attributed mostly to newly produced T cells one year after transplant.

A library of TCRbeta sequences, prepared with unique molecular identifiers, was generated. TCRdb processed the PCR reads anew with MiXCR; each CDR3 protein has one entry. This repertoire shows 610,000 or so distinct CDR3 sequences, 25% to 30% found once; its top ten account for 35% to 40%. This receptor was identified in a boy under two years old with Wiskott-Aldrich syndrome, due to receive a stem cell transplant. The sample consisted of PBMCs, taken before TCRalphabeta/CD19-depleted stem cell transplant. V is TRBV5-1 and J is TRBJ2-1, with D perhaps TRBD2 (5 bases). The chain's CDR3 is CASRQGRTQDRQFF. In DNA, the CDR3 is TGCGCCAGCAGACAAGGGAGAACTCAGGATCGCCAGTTCTTC.